This TCR beta chain comes out of a study of molecular identifiers for immune sequencing clone quantification. The study's findings and limits: For highly expanded clones, sizes could be underestimated when identical TCR molecules share a barcode.

This clonotype was seen ten or more times. Its antigen is undetermined. Previously described methods with listed TCR primers produced the bulk TCR libraries. TCRdb recomputed calls from the PCR reads with MiXCR, one row per CDR3 protein. The data contain approximately 680,000 distinct CDR3 sequences, over 25% of them singletons. This CDR3 region has 16 residues. J lost 8 bases, V lost 5 bases, and 13 bases had no gene match. Germline CDR1 reads SQVTM; CDR2 reads ANQGSEA. Sorted naive CD8 T cells were those defined as CD8+CD4-CCR7+CD45RA+. This TCR came from a human donor in good health. Some libraries in this study had Jurkat cell RNA spiked in. The chain recombines TRBV29-1 with TRBJ2-1, with 12 bases lining up with TRBD2. Material: naive CD8+ T cells from blood, with Jurkat cell RNA spiked in. The subset here: FACS-sorted CD8+CD4-CCR7+CD45RA+ naive T cells. This CDR3 is CSVPPSGGATADEQFF. The CDR3 DNA sequence: TGCAGCGTTCCACCTAGCGGGGGGGCCACTGCGGATGAGCAGTTCTTC.